A single sample gave rise to the 10 T cell receptor beta chains below, sequenced in a study of blood T cell repertoires in COVID-19. The protocol was immunoSEQ multiplex PCR, while the TCRdb copy is restricted to in-frame clones and leaves out a portion. This table has 200,000 to 250,000 clones, 86% appearing once. The sequenced sample consisted of peripheral blood. The receptors originated from a woman in her fifties or sixties with COVID-19, enrolled during active disease.

The rearrangement links TRBV6-9 to TRBJ2-6; no clear D gene. V lost 2 bases and J 2 bases, leaving 7 bases between the germline ends. CDR3 length: 15 residues. Germline CDR1 is MNHGY and CDR2 is SVAAGI. The CDR3, as DNA: TGTGCCAGCAGTTATCGCGAAGCTGGGGCCAACGTCCTGACTTTC. It codes for CASSYREAGANVLTF.

The J gene is TRBJ2-7, the V gene TRBV5-5, with D possibly being TRBD1 (6 bases). Between the trimmed V and J ends, which lost 8 bases and 0 bases, there was a span of 12 bases. The CDR3 sequence is 13 residues long. The germline gives CDR1 SGHKS, CDR2 YYEKEE (reference sequence). In nucleotides, the CDR3 is TGTGCCAGTAAGGCAGGGGACTCCTACGAGCAGTACTTC. It specifies CASKAGDSYEQYF.

The chain joins TRBV12-5 to TRBJ1-1; no clear D. Trimming removed 5 bases at V and 3 bases at J, with 7 bases between. CDR3 size: 12 residues. Germline V gives CDR1 LGHNT, CDR2 FRNRAP. CDR3 loop: CASGLLYTEAFF. In DNA, the CDR3 is TGTGCTAGTGGTCTCCTATACACTGAAGCTTTCTTT.

The genes are TRBV6-1 and TRBJ2-7; D is ambiguous. V gave up 3 bases and J gave up 7 bases, with 7 bases separating them. CDR3 size: 11 residues. The germline CDR1 and CDR2 sequences are MNHNS and SASEGT. The CDR3, as DNA: TGTGCCAGCAGTGATTCCGGGGAGCAGTACGTC. This translates into CASSDSGEQYV.

This chain links TRBV21-1 with TRBJ2-3; TRBD2, the table's D call, was not compared with the DNA. TRBV21-1 is a known pseudogene. CDR3 length: 16 residues. The CDR3 DNA is TGTGCCAGCAGCAGGGGACTAGCGGGGAACACAGATACGCAGTATTTT. The encoded protein is CASSRGLAGNTDTQYF.

The genes are TRBV18 and TRBJ1-1; 10 bases line up with TRBD1. The CDR3 sequence is 18 residues long. Per germline, CDR1 KGHSH and CDR2 LQKENI. J lost 0 bases, V lost 4 bases, and 11 bases had no gene match. Here the CDR3 reads CASSLARQGATLNTEAFF. The CDR3 DNA reads as TGTGCCAGCTCACTTGCTCGACAGGGGGCCACTTTGAACACTGAAGCTTTCTTT.

This chain links TRBV7-8 with TRBJ2-3; 7 positions match TRBD1. The ends lost 5 bases at V and 0 bases at J; junction bases unmatched: 5. Germline assignment: CDR1 SGHVS and CDR2 FQNEAQ. This CDR3 is built from 15 residues. CDR3: CASSPRDSSTDTQYF. CDR3 nucleotides: TGTGCCAGCAGCCCGAGGGACAGTAGCACAGATACGCAGTATTTT.

This clone turned up a few times. CDR3 sequence reads: CASSSLGGSGNQPQHF. CDR3 sequence (DNA): TGTGCCAGCAGTTCCTTGGGAGGGTCGGGCAATCAGCCCCAGCATTTT. This sequence joins TRBV6-5 and TRBJ1-5; D not resolved. CDR3 length: 16 amino acids. Trimming removed 4 bases at V and 2 bases at J, with 15 bases between. Germline-derived CDR1 and CDR2 are MNHEY and SVGAGI.

This clone was observed a handful of times. Other DNA sequences of this sample code for an identical CDR3. This rearrangement joins TRBV5-4 to TRBJ2-2, with D possibly being TRBD1 (5 bases). CDR3 length: 15 amino acids. Germline lookup yields CDR1 SGHNT and CDR2 YYREEE (reference sequence). V was trimmed by 0 bases and J by 5 bases, leaving 11 bases between them. The CDR3 DNA reads TGTGCCAGCAGCTTGGGGCAGGGTGGTACCGGGGAGCTGTTTTTT. Translation: CASSLGQGGTGELFF.

The chain links TRBV11-2 to TRBJ1-6; D unclear. The CDR3 runs to 15 residues. From germline, CDR1 is SGHAT and CDR2 FQNNGV. Trimming removed 3 bases from V and 0 bases from J, with 6 bases in between. The chain's CDR3 is CASSFTSSYNSPLHF. For the CDR3, the DNA is TGTGCCAGCAGCTTTACAAGCTCCTATAATTCACCCCTCCACTTT.